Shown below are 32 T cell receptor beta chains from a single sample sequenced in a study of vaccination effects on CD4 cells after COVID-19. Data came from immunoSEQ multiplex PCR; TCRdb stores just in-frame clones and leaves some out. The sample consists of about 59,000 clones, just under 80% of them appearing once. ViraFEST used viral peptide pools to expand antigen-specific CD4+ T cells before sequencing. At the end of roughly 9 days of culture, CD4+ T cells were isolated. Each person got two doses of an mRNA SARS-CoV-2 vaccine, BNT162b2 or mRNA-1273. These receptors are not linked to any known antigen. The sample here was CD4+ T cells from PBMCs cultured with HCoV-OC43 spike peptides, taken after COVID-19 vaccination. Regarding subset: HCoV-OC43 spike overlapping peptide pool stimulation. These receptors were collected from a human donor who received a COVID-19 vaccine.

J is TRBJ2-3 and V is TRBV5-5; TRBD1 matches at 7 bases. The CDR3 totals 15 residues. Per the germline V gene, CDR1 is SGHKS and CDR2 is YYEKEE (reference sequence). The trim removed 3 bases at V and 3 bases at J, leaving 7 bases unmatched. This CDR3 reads CASSSTGVRTDTQYF. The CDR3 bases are TGTGCCAGCAGCTCTACAGGGGTTAGAACAGATACGCAGTATTTT.

CDR3 coding DNA: TGTGCCAGCAGCCAAGGCGTAAGCAGGAATCAGCCCCAGCATTTT. Translating it yields CASSQGVSRNQPQHF. V gene TRBV6-2 or TRBV6-3 combines with J gene TRBJ1-5; D uncertain. This CDR3 is 15 amino acids long. V was trimmed by 6 bases and J by 4 bases, leaving 16 bases between them. The germline V gene has CDR1 MNHEY and CDR2 SVGEGT.

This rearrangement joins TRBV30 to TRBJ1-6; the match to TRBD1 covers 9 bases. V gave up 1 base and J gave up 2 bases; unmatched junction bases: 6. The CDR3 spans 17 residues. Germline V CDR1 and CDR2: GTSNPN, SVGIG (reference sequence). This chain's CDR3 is CAWSGGTGKTYNSPLHF. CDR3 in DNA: TGTGCCTGGAGTGGCGGGACAGGGAAGACCTATAATTCACCCCTCCACTTT. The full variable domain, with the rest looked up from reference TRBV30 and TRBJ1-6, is SQTIHQWPATLVQPVGSPLSLECTVEGTSNPNLYWYRQAAGRGLQLLFYSVGIGQISSEVPQNLSASRPQDRQFILSSKKLLLSDSGFYLCAWSGGTGKTYNSPLHFGNGTRLTVT.

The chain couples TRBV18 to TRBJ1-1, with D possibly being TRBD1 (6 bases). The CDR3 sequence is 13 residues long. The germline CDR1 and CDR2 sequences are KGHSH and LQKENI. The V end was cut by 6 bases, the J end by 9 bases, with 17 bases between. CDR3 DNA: TGTGCCAGCTCGACTACAGGGTTAAGGCAAGCTTTCTTT. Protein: CASSTTGLRQAFF. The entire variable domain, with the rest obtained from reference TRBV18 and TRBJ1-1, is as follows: NAGVMQNPRHLVRRRGQEARLRCSPMKGHSHVYWYRQLPEEGLKFMVYLQKENIIDESGMPKERFSAEFPKEGPSILRIQQVVRGDSAAYFCASSTTGLRQAFFGQGTRLTVV.

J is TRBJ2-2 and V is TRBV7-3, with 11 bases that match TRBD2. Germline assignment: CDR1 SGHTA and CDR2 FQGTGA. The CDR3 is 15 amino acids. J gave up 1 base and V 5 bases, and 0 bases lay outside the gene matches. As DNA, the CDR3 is TGTGCCAGCAGCGGACTAGCGGGGAACACCGGGGAGCTGTTTTTT. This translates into CASSGLAGNTGELFF.

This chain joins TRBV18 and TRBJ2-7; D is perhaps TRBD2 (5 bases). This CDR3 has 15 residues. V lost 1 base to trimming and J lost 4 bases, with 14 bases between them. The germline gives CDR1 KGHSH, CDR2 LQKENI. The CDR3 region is CASSPLPDSSYEQYV. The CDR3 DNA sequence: TGTGCCAGCTCACCACTACCGGACTCTTCTTACGAGCAGTACGTC.

In nucleotides, the CDR3 is TGTGCCAGCAGTTACTCGGGCGGAGTTGGTGGCTACACCTTC. This translates into CASSYSGGVGGYTF. The chain has TRBV6-2 or TRBV6-3 and TRBJ1-2; D gene unclear. Germline CDR1 is MNHEY and CDR2 is SVGEGT. The CDR3 length is 14 residues. Deletions cut 0 bases from V and 7 bases from J, with 12 bases between.

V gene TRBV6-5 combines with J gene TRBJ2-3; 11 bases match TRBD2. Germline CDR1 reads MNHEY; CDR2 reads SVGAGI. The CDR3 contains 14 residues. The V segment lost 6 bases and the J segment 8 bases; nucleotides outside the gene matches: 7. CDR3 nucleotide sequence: TGTGCCAGCAGAATAGCGGGGGGGGAAGGTACGCAGTATTTT. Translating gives CASRIAGGEGTQYF.

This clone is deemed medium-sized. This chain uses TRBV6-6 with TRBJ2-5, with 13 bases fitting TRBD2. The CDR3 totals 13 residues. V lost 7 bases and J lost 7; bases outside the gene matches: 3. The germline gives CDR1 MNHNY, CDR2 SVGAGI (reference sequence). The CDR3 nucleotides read TGTGCCAGCAAACTAGCGGGGGGGAGGACCCAGTACTTC. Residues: CASKLAGGRTQYF.

CDR3 protein: CSAETINEQFF. The CDR3 nucleotides read TGCAGTGCTGAGACTATTAATGAGCAGTTCTTC. The V call is TRBV20-1, the J call TRBJ2-1; possibly TRBD2 for D (5 bases). V lost 5 bases, J lost 7 bases, and 9 bases lay in between. The CDR3 sequence is 11 residues long. Looked up from germline, CDR1 is DFQATT and CDR2 is SNEGSKA (reference sequence).

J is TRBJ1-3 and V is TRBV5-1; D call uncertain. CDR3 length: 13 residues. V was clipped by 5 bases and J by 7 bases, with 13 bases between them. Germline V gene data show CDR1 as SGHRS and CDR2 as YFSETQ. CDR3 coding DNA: TGCGCCAGCAGTCCTGACACGTGGAACACCATATATTTT. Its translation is CASSPDTWNTIYF.

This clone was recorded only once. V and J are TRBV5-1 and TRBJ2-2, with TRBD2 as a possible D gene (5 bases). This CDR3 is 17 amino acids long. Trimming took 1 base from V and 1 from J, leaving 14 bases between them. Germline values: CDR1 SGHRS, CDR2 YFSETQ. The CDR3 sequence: CASSLSTGIVNTGELFF. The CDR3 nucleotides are TGCGCCAGCAGCTTGTCCACGGGAATCGTGAACACCGGGGAGCTGTTTTTT.

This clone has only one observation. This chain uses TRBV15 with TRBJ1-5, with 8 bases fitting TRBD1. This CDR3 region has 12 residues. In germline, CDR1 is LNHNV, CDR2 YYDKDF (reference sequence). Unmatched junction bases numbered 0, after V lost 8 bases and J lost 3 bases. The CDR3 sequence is CATQGANQPQHF. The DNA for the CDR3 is TGTGCCACCCAGGGGGCCAATCAGCCCCAGCATTTT.

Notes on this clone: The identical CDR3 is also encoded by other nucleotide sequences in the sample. CDR3: CASSPQSTDTQYF. DNA of the CDR3: TGTGCCAGCTCACCACAGAGCACAGATACGCAGTATTTT. The chain recombines TRBV18 with TRBJ2-3; D unclear. The germline gives CDR1 KGHSH, CDR2 LQKENI. This CDR3 spans 13 amino acids. The V end was cut by 1 base, the J end by 0 bases, with 2 bases between.

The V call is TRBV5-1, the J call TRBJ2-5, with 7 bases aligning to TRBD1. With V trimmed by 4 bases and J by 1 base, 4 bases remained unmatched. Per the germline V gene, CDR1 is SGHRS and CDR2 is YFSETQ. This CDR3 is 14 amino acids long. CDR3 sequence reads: CASSPQGFQETQYF. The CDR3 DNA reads TGCGCCAGCAGCCCACAGGGGTTCCAAGAGACCCAGTACTTC.

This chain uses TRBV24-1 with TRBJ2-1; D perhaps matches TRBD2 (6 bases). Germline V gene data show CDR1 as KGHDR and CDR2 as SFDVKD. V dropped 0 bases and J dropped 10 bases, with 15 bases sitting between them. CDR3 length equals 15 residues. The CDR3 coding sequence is TGTGCCACCAGTGATTTGAGCCCCACCGCGGGGGAGCAGTTCTTC. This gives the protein CATSDLSPTAGEQFF.

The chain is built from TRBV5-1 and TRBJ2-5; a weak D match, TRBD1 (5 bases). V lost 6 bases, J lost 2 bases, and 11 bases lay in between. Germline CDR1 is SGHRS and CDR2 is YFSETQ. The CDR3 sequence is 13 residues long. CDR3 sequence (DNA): TGCGCCAGCACGAGAGACAGACAAGAGACCCAGTACTTC. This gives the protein CASTRDRQETQYF.

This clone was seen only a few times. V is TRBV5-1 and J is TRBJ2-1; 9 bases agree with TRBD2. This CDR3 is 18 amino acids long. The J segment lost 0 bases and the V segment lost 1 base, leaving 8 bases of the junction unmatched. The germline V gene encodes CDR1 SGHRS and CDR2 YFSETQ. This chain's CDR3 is CASSLSSGMPTSYNEQFF. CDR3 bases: TGCGCCAGCAGCTTGTCTAGCGGGATGCCCACCTCCTACAATGAGCAGTTCTTC.

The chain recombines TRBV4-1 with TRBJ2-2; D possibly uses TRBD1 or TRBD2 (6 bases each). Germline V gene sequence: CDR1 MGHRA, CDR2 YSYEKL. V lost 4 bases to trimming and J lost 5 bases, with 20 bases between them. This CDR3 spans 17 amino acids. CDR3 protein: CASSPRWGTGRTGELFF. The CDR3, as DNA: TGCGCCAGCAGCCCCCGTTGGGGAACAGGGAGGACCGGGGAGCTGTTTTTT.

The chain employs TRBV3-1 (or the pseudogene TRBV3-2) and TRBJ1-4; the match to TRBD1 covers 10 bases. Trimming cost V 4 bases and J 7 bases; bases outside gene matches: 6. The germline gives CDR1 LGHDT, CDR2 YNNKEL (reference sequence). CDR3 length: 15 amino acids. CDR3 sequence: CASSRTGGEGEKLFF. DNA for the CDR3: TGTGCCAGCAGCCGGACAGGGGGAGAGGGTGAAAAACTGTTTTTT.

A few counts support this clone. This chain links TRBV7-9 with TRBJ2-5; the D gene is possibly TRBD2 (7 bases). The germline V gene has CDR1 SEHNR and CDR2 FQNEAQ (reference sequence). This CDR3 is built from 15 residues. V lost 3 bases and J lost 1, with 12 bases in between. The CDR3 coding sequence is TGTGCCAGCAGCTTGGGCGGGGGCTCCCAAGAGACCCAGTACTTC. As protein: CASSLGGGSQETQYF.

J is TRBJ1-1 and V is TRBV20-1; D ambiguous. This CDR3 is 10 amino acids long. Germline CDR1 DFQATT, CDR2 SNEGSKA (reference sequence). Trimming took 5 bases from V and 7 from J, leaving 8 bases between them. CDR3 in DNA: TGCAGTGCTTACCGGGGTGAAGCTTTCTTT. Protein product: CSAYRGEAFF.

The CDR3 DNA sequence: TGTGCCAGCAGCCAAGAGTGGACTGGTCGTCCCGGGGAGCTGTTTTTT. Translating it yields CASSQEWTGRPGELFF. This chain connects TRBV4-2 to TRBJ2-2; D may be TRBD2 (5 bases). V lost 0 bases, J lost 6 bases, and 14 bases lay in between. The CDR3 totals 16 residues. Germline CDR1 LGHNA, CDR2 YNFKEQ.

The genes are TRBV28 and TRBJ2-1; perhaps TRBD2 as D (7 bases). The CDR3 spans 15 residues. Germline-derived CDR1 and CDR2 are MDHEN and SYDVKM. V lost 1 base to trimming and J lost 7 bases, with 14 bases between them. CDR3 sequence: CASSLFRGALNEQFF. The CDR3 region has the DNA TGTGCCAGCAGTTTATTTCGGGGGGCCCTTAATGAGCAGTTCTTC.

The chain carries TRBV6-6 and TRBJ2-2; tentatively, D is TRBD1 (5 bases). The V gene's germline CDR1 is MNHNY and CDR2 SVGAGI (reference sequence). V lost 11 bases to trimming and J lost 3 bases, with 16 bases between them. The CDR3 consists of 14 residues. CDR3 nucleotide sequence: TGTGCCTCAGAAGGGGTGTTGGACACCGGGGAGCTGTTTTTT. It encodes CASEGVLDTGELFF.

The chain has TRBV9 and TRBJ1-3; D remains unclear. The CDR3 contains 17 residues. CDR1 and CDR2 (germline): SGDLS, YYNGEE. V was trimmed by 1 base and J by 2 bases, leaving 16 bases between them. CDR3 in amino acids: CASSVSGVDGPGNTIYF. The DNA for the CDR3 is TGTGCCAGCAGCGTATCCGGCGTCGACGGCCCTGGAAACACCATATATTTT.

The chain's CDR3 is CAIRHRGPAPQPQHF. In nucleotides, the CDR3 is TGTGCCATCCGACATAGGGGGCCGGCCCCTCAGCCCCAGCATTTT. This chain joins TRBV21-1 and TRBJ1-5; the table's D gene call, TRBD1, was not cross checked with the DNA. TRBV21-1 is marked as a pseudogene. The CDR3 contains 15 residues.

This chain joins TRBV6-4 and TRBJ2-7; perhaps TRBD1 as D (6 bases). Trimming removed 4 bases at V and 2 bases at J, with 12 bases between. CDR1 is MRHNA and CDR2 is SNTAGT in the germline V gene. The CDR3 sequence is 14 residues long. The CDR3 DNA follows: TGTGCCAGCAGTGGGGCAGGGGACCCCTACGAGCAGTACGTC. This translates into CASSGAGDPYEQYV.

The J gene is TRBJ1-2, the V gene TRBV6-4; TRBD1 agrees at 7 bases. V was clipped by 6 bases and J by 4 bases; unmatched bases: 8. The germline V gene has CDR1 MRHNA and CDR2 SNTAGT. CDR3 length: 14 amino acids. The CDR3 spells CASSPGQESYGYTF. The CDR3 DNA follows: TGTGCCAGCAGCCCCGGACAGGAGAGCTATGGCTACACCTTC.

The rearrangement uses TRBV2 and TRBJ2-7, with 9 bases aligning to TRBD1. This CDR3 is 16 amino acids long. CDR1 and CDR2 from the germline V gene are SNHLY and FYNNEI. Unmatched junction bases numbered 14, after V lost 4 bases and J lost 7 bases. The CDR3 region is CASSAPGTGISLEQYV. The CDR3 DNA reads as TGTGCCAGCAGTGCACCCGGGACAGGGATCTCTTTGGAGCAGTACGTC.

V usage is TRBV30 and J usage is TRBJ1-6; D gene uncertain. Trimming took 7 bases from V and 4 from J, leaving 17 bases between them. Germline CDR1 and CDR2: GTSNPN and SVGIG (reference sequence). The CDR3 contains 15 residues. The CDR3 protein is CAFTGQATYNSPLHF. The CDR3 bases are TGTGCCTTTACTGGGCAGGCAACATATAATTCACCCCTCCACTTT.

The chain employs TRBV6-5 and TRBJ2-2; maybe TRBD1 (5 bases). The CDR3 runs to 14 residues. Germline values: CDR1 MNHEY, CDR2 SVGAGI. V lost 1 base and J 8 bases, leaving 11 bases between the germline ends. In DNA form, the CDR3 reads TGTGCCAGCAGTTACTTCAGGGTCGGTGGGGAGCTGTTTTTT. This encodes CASSYFRVGGELFF.